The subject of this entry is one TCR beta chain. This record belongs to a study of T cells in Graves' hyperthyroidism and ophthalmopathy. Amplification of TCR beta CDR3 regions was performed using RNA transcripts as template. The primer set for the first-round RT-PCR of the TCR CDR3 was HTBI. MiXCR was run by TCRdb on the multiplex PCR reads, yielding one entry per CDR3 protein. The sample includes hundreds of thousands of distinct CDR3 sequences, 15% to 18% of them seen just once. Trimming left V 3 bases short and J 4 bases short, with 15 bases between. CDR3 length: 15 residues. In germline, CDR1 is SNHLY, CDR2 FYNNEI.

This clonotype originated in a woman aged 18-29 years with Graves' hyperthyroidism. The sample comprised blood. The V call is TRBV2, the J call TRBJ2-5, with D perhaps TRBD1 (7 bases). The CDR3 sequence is CASSDGGGGRETQYF. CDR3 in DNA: TGTGCCAGCAGTGACGGAGGGGGCGGCCGAGAGACCCAGTACTTC. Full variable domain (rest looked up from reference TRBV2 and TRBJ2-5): EPEVTQTPSHQVTQMGQEVILRCVPISNHLYFYWYRQILGQKVEFLVSFYNNEISEKSEIFDDQFSVERPDGSNFTLKIRSTKLEDSAMYFCASSDGGGGRETQYFGPGTRLLVL.